Below, one T cell receptor beta chain is given with its context. Primers for the PCR totalled 60 Vbeta and 13 Jbeta. Method: immunoSEQ multiplex PCR; TCRdb's copy keeps in-frame clones and lacks some. The repertoire has tens of thousands of clones, about 80% of them found once; the top ten carry roughly 25%. Those who donated were healthy bone marrow donors. The sample is drawn from a study of cytomegalovirus exposure and HLA in healthy donors. Trimming removed 2 bases from V and 2 bases from J, with 9 bases in between. The CDR3 has 14 residues. Germline CDR1 is ENHRY and CDR2 is SYGVKD. V and J are TRBV10-3 and TRBJ2-5; D is possibly TRBD1 (5 bases). The receptor's source is a woman aged 50 to 60 in good health and CMV-seropositive. Sequencing used PBMCs. CDR3 nucleotides: TGTGCCATCAGTGAGGGGGCTAGGCAAGAGACCCAGTACTTC. Translation gives CAISEGARQETQYF.